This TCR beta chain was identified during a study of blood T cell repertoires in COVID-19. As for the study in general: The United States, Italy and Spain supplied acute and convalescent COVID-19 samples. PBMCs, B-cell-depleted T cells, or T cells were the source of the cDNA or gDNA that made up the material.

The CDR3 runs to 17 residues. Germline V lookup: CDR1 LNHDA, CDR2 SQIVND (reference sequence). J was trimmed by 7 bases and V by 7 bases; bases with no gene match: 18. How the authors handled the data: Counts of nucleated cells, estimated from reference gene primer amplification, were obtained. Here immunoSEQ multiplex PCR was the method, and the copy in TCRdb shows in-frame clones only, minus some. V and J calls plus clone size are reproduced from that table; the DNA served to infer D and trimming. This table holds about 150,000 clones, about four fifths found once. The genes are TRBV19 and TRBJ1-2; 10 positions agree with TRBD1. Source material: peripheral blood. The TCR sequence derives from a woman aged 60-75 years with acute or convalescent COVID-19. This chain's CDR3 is CASNREPLSGQGSGYTF. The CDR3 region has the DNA TGTGCCAGTAATCGGGAGCCTTTGTCGGGACAGGGGAGTGGCTACACCTTC. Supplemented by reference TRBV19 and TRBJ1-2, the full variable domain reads DGGITQSPKYLFRKEGQNVTLSCEQNLNHDAMYWYRQDPGQGLRLIYYSQIVNDFQKGDIAEGYSVSREKKESFPLTVTSAQKNPTAFYLCASNREPLSGQGSGYTFGSGTRLTVV.